Below, 14 T cell receptor beta chains from the same sample are listed, as sequenced in a study of CD8+ T cells in alopecia areata. Investigators isolated RNA and reverse transcribed it into cDNA to act as the sequencing template. Profiling relied on immunoSEQ multiplex PCR, and the TCRdb table lists in-frame clones only, not all of them. The sample consists of approximately 210,000 clones, 66% of them appearing once. Treatment here: oral pan-JAK inhibitor, 5-10 mg twice daily. The sample was CD4+ T cells sorted from blood, taken at approximately week 42, from a patient treated with tofacitinib. Receptors were obtained from a human donor with alopecia areata.

The J gene is TRBJ2-7, the V gene TRBV30; 8 positions match TRBD1. Germline V gene sequence: CDR1 GTSNPN, CDR2 SVGIG (reference sequence). The CDR3 length is 13 residues. The V and J ends lost 1 base and 3 bases, in that order; junction bases with no gene match: 2. The CDR3 loop reads CAWSGTGNYEQYF. As DNA, the CDR3 is TGTGCCTGGAGTGGGACAGGGAACTACGAGCAGTACTTC.

V is TRBV27 and J is TRBJ2-1, with 11 bases fitting TRBD1. This CDR3 comprises 16 residues. From germline, CDR1 is MNHEY and CDR2 SMNVEV (reference sequence). J lost 7 bases, V lost 0 bases, and 5 bases had no gene match. The CDR3 reads CASSLSFGQGANEQFF. DNA of the CDR3: TGTGCCAGCAGTTTATCGTTTGGACAGGGGGCGAATGAGCAGTTCTTC.

This clone was detected a few times. V usage is TRBV29-1 and J usage is TRBJ2-2, with 7 bases lining up with TRBD1. V shed 6 bases and J 2 bases; nucleotides not matched to a gene: 9. Germline V gives CDR1 SQVTM, CDR2 ANQGSEA. The CDR3 length is 15 residues. CDR3 sequence (DNA): TGCAGCGTACGGGGACAGAGCACCAACACCGGGGAGCTGTTTTTT. Translation gives CSVRGQSTNTGELFF.

This clone was found a few times. The chain uses TRBV7-9 and TRBJ2-3, with 8 bases identical to TRBD2. This CDR3 is 16 amino acids long. Trimming cost V 5 bases and J 0 bases; bases outside gene matches: 7. CDR1 and CDR2 from the germline V gene are SEHNR and FQNEAQ (reference sequence). The CDR3 region has the DNA TGTGCCAGCAGCCTTCGGACTAGCACCAGCACAGATACGCAGTATTTT. Residues: CASSLRTSTSTDTQYF.

The V and J genes are TRBV4-3 and TRBJ1-1; D not resolved. Germline V lookup: CDR1 LGHNA, CDR2 YSLEER. V lost 0 bases and J lost 1, with 18 bases in between. This CDR3 contains 18 residues. CDR3 in amino acids: CASSQDVGRFYENTEAFF. In nucleotides, the CDR3 is TGCGCCAGCAGCCAAGATGTTGGCAGGTTTTATGAGAACACTGAAGCTTTCTTT.

The chain is built from TRBV11-2 and TRBJ2-4; D could derive from TRBD1 or TRBD2 (5 bases each). Germline assignment: CDR1 SGHAT and CDR2 FQNNGV. V was trimmed by 4 bases and J by 3 bases, leaving 22 bases between them. CDR3 length: 18 residues. The DNA of the CDR3 is TGTGCCAGCAGCTCCCCCCCGGGGCCTAGCTCTAACAAAAACATTCAGTACTTC. This codes for CASSSPPGPSSNKNIQYF.

This clone was picked up a small number of times. The J gene is TRBJ2-7, the V gene TRBV5-1; no clear D gene. The ends were cut back, 2 bases at V and 1 base at J, with 19 bases in the middle. The CDR3 runs to 17 residues. Germline V gene data show CDR1 as SGHRS and CDR2 as YFSETQ. Here the CDR3 DNA reads TGCGCCAGCAGCTTAGTGGAGATCAGCAGAAAGTCCTACGAGCAGTACTTC. This sequence encodes CASSLVEISRKSYEQYF.

The J gene is TRBJ2-7, the V gene TRBV15, with a tentative D call TRBD1 (6 bases). CDR3 size: 15 residues. The V end was cut by 0 bases, the J end by 2 bases, with 11 bases between. CDR1 and CDR2 from the germline V gene are LNHNV and YYDKDF (reference sequence). CDR3: CATSREGAGAYEQYF. The CDR3, as DNA: TGTGCCACCAGCAGAGAGGGGGCAGGGGCCTACGAGCAGTACTTC.

This rearrangement joins TRBV5-1 to TRBJ1-2; TRBD1 aligns across 10 bases. Germline loops: CDR1 SGHRS, CDR2 YFSETQ. This CDR3 contains 14 residues. V shed 2 bases and J 6 bases; nucleotides not matched to a gene: 4. The CDR3: CASSFTGQGDGYTF. The CDR3 DNA follows: TGCGCCAGCAGCTTTACCGGACAGGGGGATGGCTACACCTTC.

V is TRBV5-6 and J is TRBJ1-2; 8 bases match TRBD1. V lost 1 base to trimming and J lost 8 bases; unmatched junction nucleotides: 7. The CDR3 spans 14 residues. CDR1 and CDR2 (germline): SGHDT, YYEEEE. CDR3 in amino acids: CASSLSDRAQGYTF. The CDR3 region has the DNA TGTGCCAGCAGCTTGTCGGACAGGGCGCAAGGCTACACCTTC.

The rearrangement joins TRBV15 to TRBJ1-4; D is undetermined. Looked up from germline, CDR1 is LNHNV and CDR2 is YYDKDF (reference sequence). The CDR3 is 12 amino acids. V gave up 1 base and J gave up 8 bases, with 5 bases separating them. CDR3 sequence reads: CATSRASEKLFF. The CDR3 DNA sequence: TGTGCCACCAGCAGAGCTTCAGAAAAACTGTTTTTT.

The chain links TRBV4-1 to TRBJ2-2, with D uncertain. V lost 4 bases, J lost 6 bases, and 6 bases lay in between. Germline assignment: CDR1 MGHRA and CDR2 YSYEKL. The CDR3 has 12 amino acids. The CDR3 reads CASSRAPGELFF. The CDR3 bases are TGCGCCAGCAGCCGGGCCCCCGGGGAGCTGTTTTTT.

The DNA for the CDR3 is TGTGCCAGCACTCTAAGCCGGGGACTAAAACAAGAGACCCAGTACTTC. Encoded protein: CASTLSRGLKQETQYF. This rearrangement joins TRBV11-2 to TRBJ2-5; the match to TRBD2 covers 7 bases. V trimming: 7 bases; J trimming: 2 bases; junction bases outside the gene matches: 13. The CDR3 extends over 16 amino acids. The germline V gene encodes CDR1 SGHAT and CDR2 FQNNGV. Supplemented by reference TRBV11-2 and TRBJ2-5, the full variable domain reads EAGVAQSPRYKIIEKRQSVAFWCNPISGHATLYWYQQILGQGPKLLIQFQNNGVVDDSQLPKDRFSAERLKGVDSTLKIQPAKLEDSAVYLCASTLSRGLKQETQYFGPGTRLLVL.

This clone was seen only once. J is TRBJ2-4 and V is TRBV7-3; 12 bases line up with TRBD1. The CDR3 sequence is 17 residues long. CDR1 is SGHTA, CDR2 FQGTGA, per germline. The trim removed 0 bases at V and 3 bases at J, leaving 3 bases unmatched. The CDR3 here is CASSLTGTGGGKNIQYF. The DNA for the CDR3 is TGTGCCAGCAGCTTAACAGGGACAGGGGGCGGCAAAAACATTCAGTACTTC. The full variable domain, its missing parts supplied by reference TRBV7-3 and TRBJ2-4, is GAGVSQTPSNKVTEKGKYVELRCDPISGHTALYWYRQSLGQGPEFLIYFQGTGAADDSGLPNDRFFAVRPEGSVSTLKIQRTERGDSAVYLCASSLTGTGGGKNIQYFGAGTRLSVL.